The 8 T cell receptor beta chains reported below all come from one sample, sequenced in a study of cytomegalovirus exposure and HLA in healthy donors. This table comes from immunoSEQ multiplex PCR, and its TCRdb copy is limited to in-frame clones, with some not included. The data contain 95,000 to 150,000 clones, roughly 84% of them seen just once; the ten biggest clones take up 2.1%. Sequencing was performed on PBMCs. These receptors all stem from a woman aged 30 to 39 in good health and CMV-seronegative.

The chain combines TRBV7-2 with TRBJ1-4, with 9 positions matching TRBD1. In germline, CDR1 is SGHTA, CDR2 FQGNSA. The CDR3 is 15 amino acids. Germline trimming cut 5 bases from V and 6 bases from J; bases unmatched to any gene: 7. The CDR3 loop is CASSASGTGYEKLFF. The CDR3, as DNA: TGTGCCAGCAGCGCCTCCGGGACAGGGTATGAAAAACTGTTTTTT.

This sequence joins TRBV21-1 and TRBJ1-5; the table names TRBD1, a call not compared with the DNA. TRBV21-1 constitutes a pseudogene. This CDR3 is 16 amino acids long. The DNA of the CDR3 is TGTGCCAGCAGCCCCGAGACGGGACAGGGTGAGCAGCCCCAGCATTTT. Encoded protein: CASSPETGQGEQPQHF.

This clone has just a few counts. The rearrangement joins TRBV7-8 to TRBJ2-7; 10 nucleotides match TRBD1. The trim removed 5 bases at V and 3 bases at J, leaving 4 bases unmatched. Germline lookup yields CDR1 SGHVS and CDR2 FQNEAQ. The CDR3 contains 14 residues. CDR3 sequence (DNA): TGTGCCAGCAGCAAGGGACAGGGGAACTACGAGCAGTACTTC. It codes for CASSKGQGNYEQYF.

This clone appeared once. The rearrangement links TRBV11-3 to TRBJ1-6; the match to TRBD1 covers 7 bases. The CDR3 spans 14 residues. The V gene's germline CDR1 is SGHNT and CDR2 YENEEA. The trim removed 4 bases at V and 9 bases at J, leaving 6 bases unmatched. The CDR3 DNA reads as TGTGCCAGCAGCTCGCAGGGGGGAGGTTCACCCCTCCACTTT. This translates into CASSSQGGGSPLHF.

The rearrangement joins TRBV28 to TRBJ1-3, with D tentatively TRBD1 (6 bases). This CDR3 region has 14 residues. Trimming pared 9 bases from V and 0 bases from J, leaving 12 bases between. The germline CDR1 and CDR2 sequences are MDHEN and SYDVKM. The CDR3 DNA sequence: TGTGCCAGTCAACAGGGCCTCTCTGGAAACACCATATATTTT. It is translated as CASQQGLSGNTIYF. Filled out from reference TRBV28 and TRBJ1-3, the complete variable domain reads DVKVTQSSRYLVKRTGEKVFLECVQDMDHENMFWYRQDPGLGLRLIYFSYDVKMKEKGDIPEGYSVSREKKERFSLILESASTNQTSMYLCASQQGLSGNTIYFGEGSWLTVV.

The chain has TRBV7-9 and TRBJ1-2, with D possibly TRBD1 on 5 matching bases. V lost 5 bases to trimming and J lost 0 bases, with 13 bases between them. The CDR3 has 15 residues. From germline, CDR1 is SEHNR and CDR2 FQNEAQ (reference sequence). CDR3 coding DNA: TGTGCCAGCAGCCCATGGGGCGAGGCTAACTATGGCTACACCTTC. Amino acid sequence: CASSPWGEANYGYTF.

V and J are TRBV7-2 and TRBJ1-6, with 7 bases lining up with TRBD1. V shed 7 bases and J 1 base; nucleotides not matched to a gene: 16. The germline V gene encodes CDR1 SGHTA and CDR2 FQGNSA. The CDR3 is 19 residues long. CDR3 DNA: TGTGCCAGCATGCGGGACAGCCTATCCCTCTTTTCCTATAATTCACCCCTCCACTTT. The encoded protein is CASMRDSLSLFSYNSPLHF. The full variable domain, completed using reference TRBV7-2 and TRBJ1-6, is GAGVSQSPSNKVTEKGKDVELRCDPISGHTALYWYRQSLGQGLEFLIYFQGNSAPDKSGLPSDRFSAERTGGSVSTLTIQRTQQEDSAVYLCASMRDSLSLFSYNSPLHFGNGTRLTVT.

The J gene is TRBJ2-7, the V gene TRBV27, with 8 positions matching TRBD2. The CDR3 consists of 15 residues. V shed 6 bases, J shed 4 bases, and the junction held 11 bases outside the gene matches. The V gene's germline CDR1 is MNHEY and CDR2 SMNVEV (reference sequence). As DNA, the CDR3 is TGTGCCAGCAGCCGGGGGGGGGCGAGCAAATACGAGCAGTACTTC. Protein: CASSRGGASKYEQYF.